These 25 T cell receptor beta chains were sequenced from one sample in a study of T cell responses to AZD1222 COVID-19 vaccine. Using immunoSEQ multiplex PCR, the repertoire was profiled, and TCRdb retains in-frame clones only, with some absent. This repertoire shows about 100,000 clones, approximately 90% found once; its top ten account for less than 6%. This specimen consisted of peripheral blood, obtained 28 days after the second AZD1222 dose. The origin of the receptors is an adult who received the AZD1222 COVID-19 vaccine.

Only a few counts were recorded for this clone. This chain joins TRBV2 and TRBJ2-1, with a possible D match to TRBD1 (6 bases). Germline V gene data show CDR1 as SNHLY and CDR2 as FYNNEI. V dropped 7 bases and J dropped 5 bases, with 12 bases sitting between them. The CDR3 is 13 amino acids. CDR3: CASNTDRNNEQFF. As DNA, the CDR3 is TGTGCCAGCAACACGGACAGAAACAATGAGCAGTTCTTC.

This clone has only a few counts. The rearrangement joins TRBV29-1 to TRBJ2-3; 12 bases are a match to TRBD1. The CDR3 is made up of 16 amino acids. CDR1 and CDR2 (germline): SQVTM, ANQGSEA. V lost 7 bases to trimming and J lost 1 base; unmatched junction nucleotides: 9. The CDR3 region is CSAPGQGAGGTDTQYF. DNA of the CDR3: TGCAGCGCCCCGGGACAGGGGGCGGGGGGCACAGATACGCAGTATTTT.

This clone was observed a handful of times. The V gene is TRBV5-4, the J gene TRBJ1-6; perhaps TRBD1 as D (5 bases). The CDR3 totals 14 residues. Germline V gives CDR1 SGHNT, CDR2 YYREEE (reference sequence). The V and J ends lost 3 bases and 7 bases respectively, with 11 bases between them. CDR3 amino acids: CASSSRDGNSPLHF. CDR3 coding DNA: TGTGCCAGCAGCTCCCGGGACGGAAATTCACCCCTCCACTTT.

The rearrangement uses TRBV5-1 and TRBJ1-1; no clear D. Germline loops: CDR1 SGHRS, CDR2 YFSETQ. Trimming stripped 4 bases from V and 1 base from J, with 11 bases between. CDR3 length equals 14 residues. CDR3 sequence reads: CASSTTGRNTEAFF. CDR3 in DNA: TGCGCCAGCAGCACTACTGGGAGGAACACTGAAGCTTTCTTT. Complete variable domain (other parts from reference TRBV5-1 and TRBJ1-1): KAGVTQTPRYLIKTRGQQVTLSCSPISGHRSVSWYQQTPGQGLQFLFEYFSETQRNKGNFPGRFSGRQFSNSRSEMNVSTLELGDSALYLCASSTTGRNTEAFFGQGTRLTVV.

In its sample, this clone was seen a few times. The CDR3 DNA sequence: TGCAGTGTCTCGAACTATGGCTACACCTTC. Its translation: CSVSNYGYTF. The V call is TRBV20-1, the J call TRBJ1-2, with D unresolved. Germline values: CDR1 DFQATT, CDR2 SNEGSKA (reference sequence). The germline V and J ends were trimmed by 7 bases and 2 bases, with 5 bases remaining between them. The CDR3 has 10 amino acids.

CDR3 in amino acids: CASSSRSDGFIAKNIQYF. The CDR3 coding sequence is TGTGCCAGCAGCTCCAGATCGGACGGATTCATAGCCAAAAACATTCAGTACTTC. The V and J genes are TRBV7-9 and TRBJ2-4; unclear D gene. The V end was cut by 4 bases, the J end by 0 bases, with 19 bases between. The CDR3 runs to 18 residues. The germline V gene has CDR1 SEHNR and CDR2 FQNEAQ (reference sequence).

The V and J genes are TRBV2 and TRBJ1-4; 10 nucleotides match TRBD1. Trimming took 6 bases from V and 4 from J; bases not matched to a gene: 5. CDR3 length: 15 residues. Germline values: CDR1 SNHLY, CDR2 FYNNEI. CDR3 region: CASRPGTGDNEKLFF. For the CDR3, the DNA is TGTGCCAGCAGACCCGGGACAGGGGATAATGAAAAACTGTTTTTT. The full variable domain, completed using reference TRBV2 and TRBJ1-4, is EPEVTQTPSHQVTQMGQEVILRCVPISNHLYFYWYRQILGQKVEFLVSFYNNEISEKSEIFDDQFSVERPDGSNFTLKIRSTKLEDSAMYFCASRPGTGDNEKLFFGSGTQLSVL.

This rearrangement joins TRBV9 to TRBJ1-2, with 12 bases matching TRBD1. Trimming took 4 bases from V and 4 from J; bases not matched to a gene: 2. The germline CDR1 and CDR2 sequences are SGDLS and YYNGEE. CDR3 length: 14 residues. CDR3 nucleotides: TGTGCCAGCAGCCCGGGACAGGGGGCCTATGGCTACACCTTC. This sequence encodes CASSPGQGAYGYTF.

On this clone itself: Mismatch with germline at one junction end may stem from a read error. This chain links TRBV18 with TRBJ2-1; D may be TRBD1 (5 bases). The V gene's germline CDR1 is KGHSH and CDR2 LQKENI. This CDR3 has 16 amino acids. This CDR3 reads CASSPRTDISYNERFF. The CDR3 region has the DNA TGTGCCAGCTCACCACGGACGGACATATCCTACAATGAGCGGTTCTTC.

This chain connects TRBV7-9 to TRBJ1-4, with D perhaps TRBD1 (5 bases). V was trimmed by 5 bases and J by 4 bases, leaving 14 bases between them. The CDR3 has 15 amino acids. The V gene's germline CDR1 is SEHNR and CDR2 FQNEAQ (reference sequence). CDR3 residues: CASSPRQYDNEKLFF. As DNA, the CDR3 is TGTGCCAGCAGCCCCCGACAGTACGATAATGAAAAACTGTTTTTT.

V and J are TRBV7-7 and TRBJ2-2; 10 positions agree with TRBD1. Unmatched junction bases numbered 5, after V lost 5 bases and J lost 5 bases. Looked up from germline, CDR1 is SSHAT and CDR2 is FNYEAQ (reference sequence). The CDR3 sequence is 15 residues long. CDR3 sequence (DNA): TGTGCCAGCAGCCGGGGACAGGGGTTGACCGGGGAGCTGTTTTTT. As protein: CASSRGQGLTGELFF.

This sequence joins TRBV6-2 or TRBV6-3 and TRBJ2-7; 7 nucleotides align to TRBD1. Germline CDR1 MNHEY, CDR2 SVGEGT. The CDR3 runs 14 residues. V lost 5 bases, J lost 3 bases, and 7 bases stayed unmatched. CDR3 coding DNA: TGTGCCAGCAGTAAGGACAGGAACTACTACGAGCAGTACTTC. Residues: CASSKDRNYYEQYF.

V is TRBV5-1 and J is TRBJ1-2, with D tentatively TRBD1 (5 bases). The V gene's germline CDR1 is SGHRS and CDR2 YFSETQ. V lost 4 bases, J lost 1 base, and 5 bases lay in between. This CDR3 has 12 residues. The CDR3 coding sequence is TGCGCCAGCAGCAGGGGTAACTATGGCTACACCTTC. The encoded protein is CASSRGNYGYTF.

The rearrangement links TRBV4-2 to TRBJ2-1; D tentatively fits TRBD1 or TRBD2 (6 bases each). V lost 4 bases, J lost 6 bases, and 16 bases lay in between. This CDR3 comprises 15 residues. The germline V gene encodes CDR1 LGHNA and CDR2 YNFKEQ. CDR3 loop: CASSRRGPQGNEQFF. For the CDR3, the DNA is TGTGCCAGCAGCCGACGGGGGCCCCAGGGCAATGAGCAGTTCTTC.

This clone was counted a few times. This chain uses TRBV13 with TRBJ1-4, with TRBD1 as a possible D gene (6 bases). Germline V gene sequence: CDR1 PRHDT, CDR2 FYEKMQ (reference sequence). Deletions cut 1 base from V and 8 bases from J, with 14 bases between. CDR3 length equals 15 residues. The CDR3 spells CASSLAAGAREKLFF. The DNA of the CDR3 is TGTGCCAGCAGCTTAGCGGCGGGGGCAAGGGAAAAACTGTTTTTT.

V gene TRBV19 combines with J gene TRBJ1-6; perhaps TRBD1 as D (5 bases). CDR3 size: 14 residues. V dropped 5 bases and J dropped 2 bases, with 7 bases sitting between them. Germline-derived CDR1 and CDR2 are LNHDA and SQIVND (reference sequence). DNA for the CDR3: TGTGCCAGTAGTTCAGGGACCTATAATTCACCCCTCCACTTT. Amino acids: CASSSGTYNSPLHF. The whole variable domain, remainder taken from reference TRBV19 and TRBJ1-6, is DGGITQSPKYLFRKEGQNVTLSCEQNLNHDAMYWYRQDPGQGLRLIYYSQIVNDFQKGDIAEGYSVSREKKESFPLTVTSAQKNPTAFYLCASSSGTYNSPLHFGNGTRLTVT.

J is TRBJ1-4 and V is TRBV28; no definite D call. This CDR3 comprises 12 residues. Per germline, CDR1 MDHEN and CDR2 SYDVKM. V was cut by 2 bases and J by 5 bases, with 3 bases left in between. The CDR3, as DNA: TGTGCCAGCAGTTTACGCAATGAAAAACTGTTTTTT. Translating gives CASSLRNEKLFF.

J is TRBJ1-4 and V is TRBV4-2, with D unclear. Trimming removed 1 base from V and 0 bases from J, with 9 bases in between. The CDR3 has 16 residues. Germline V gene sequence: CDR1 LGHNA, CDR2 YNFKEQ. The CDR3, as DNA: TGTGCCAGCAGCCAAGCCTCGGAGGCAACTAATGAAAAACTGTTTTTT. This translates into CASSQASEATNEKLFF.

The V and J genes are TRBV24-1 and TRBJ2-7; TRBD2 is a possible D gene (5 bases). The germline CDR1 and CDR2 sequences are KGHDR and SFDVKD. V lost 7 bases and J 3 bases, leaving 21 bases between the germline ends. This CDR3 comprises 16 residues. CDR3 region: CATRRAGPGMNYEQYF. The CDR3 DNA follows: TGTGCCACCAGAAGGGCAGGACCGGGGATGAACTACGAGCAGTACTTC.

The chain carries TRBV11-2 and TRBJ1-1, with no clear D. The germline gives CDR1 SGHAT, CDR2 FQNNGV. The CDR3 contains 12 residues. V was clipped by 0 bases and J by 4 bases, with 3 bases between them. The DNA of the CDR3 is TGTGCCAGCAGCTTAGATCGCACTGAAGCTTTCTTT. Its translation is CASSLDRTEAFF.

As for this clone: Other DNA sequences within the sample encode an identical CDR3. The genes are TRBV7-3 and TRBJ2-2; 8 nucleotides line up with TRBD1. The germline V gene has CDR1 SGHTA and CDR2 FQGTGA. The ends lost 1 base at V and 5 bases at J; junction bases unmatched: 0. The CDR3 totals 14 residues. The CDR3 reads CASSLNRGTGELFF. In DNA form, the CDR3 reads TGTGCCAGCAGCTTAAACAGGGGGACCGGGGAGCTGTTTTTT.

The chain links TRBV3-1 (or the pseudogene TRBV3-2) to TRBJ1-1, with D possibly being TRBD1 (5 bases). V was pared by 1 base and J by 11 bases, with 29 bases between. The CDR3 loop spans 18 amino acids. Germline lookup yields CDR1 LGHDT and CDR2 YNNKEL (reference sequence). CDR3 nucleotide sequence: TGTGCCAGCAGCCAAGGGAGGGACGGTGGGAGTTGGGGTTTCGGGGCTTTCTTT. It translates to CASSQGRDGGSWGFGAFF.

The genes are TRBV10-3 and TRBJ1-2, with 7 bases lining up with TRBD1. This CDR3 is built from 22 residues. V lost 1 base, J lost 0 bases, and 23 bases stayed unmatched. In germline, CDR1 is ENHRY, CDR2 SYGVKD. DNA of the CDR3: TGTGCCATCAGTGAGTTCGTCAGGGGGACTGCCCTACCGCGCATATCTAACTATGGCTACACCTTC. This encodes CAISEFVRGTALPRISNYGYTF.

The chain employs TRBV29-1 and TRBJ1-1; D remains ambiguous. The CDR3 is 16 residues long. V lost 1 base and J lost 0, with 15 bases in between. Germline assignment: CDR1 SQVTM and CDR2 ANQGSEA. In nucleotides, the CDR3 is TGCAGCGTTGAAGGGGTGCTGGGCGGGTTGAACACTGAAGCTTTCTTT. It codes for CSVEGVLGGLNTEAFF.

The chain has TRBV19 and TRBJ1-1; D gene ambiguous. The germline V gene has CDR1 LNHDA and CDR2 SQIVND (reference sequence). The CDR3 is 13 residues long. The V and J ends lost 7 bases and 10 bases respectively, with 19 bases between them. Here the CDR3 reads CASMAAGSTLAFF. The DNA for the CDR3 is TGTGCCAGTATGGCGGCGGGGTCAACCCTAGCTTTCTTT. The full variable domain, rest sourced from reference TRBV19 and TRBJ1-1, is DGGITQSPKYLFRKEGQNVTLSCEQNLNHDAMYWYRQDPGQGLRLIYYSQIVNDFQKGDIAEGYSVSREKKESFPLTVTSAQKNPTAFYLCASMAAGSTLAFFGQGTRLTVV.